This T cell receptor beta chain was profiled in a study of beta chain features in type 1 diabetes. Of note for this clone: Its matching antigen is unknown.

Expressed TCRB transcripts got sequenced, as all isolated RNA was reverse transcribed. Measured with immunoSEQ multiplex PCR; TCRdb has only the in-frame clones, and not every one. The sample contains approximately 470,000 clones, 30% of which appear only once. Trimming removed 1 base from V and 13 bases from J, with 11 bases in between. The germline V gene encodes CDR1 SGHDN and CDR2 FVKESK. CDR3 length: 13 amino acids. Study-wide results and caveats: When Type 1 diabetes patients were examined, their TCRB CDR3s proved moderately but significantly shorter in all four CD4+ subsets.

The source material was naive CD4+ T cells from blood. The chain carries TRBV14 and TRBJ1-6, with D perhaps TRBD1 (5 bases). The source is a man between 18 and 35 years old in good health. CDR3 loop: CASSQGSAGPLHF. CDR3 DNA: TGTGCCAGCAGCCAAGGCTCGGCAGGGCCCCTCCACTTT.